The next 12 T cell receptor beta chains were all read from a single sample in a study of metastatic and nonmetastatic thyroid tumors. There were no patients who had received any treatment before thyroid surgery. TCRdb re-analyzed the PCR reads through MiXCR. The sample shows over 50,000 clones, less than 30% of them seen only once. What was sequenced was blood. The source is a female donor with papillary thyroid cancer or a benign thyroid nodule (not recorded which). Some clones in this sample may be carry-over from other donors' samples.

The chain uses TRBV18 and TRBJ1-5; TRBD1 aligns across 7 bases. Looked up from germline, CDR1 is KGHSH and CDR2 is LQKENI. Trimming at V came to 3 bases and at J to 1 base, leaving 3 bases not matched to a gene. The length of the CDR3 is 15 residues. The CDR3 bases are TGTGCCAGCTCACCGGGGACAGTGAGCAATCAGCCCCAGCATTTT. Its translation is CASSPGTVSNQPQHF.

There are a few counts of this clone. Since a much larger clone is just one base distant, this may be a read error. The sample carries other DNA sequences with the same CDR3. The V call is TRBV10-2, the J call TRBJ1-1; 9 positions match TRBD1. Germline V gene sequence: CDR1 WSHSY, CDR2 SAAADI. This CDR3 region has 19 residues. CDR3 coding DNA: TGCGCCAGCAGTGGGGACAGGGAGGGGACTGGCGGCTTTGACACCGAAGCTTTCTTT. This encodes CASSGDREGTGGFDTEAFF.

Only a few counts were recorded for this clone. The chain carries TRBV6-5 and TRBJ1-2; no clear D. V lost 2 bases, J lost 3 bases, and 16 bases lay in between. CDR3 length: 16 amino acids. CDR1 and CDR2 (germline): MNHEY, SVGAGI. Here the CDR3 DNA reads TGTGCCAGCAGTTACAGGCCGGACGGCACAGACTATGGCTACACCTTC. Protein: CASSYRPDGTDYGYTF.

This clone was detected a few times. The chain's CDR3 is CASRGGQGRSGANVLTF. The CDR3 coding sequence is TGTGCCAGCAGGGGTGGACAGGGGAGGTCTGGGGCCAACGTCCTGACTTTC. This chain uses TRBV28 with TRBJ2-6; TRBD1 matches 9 bases. Per germline, CDR1 MDHEN and CDR2 SYDVKM. Germline trimming cut 6 bases from V and 1 base from J; bases unmatched to any gene: 7. This CDR3 is 17 amino acids long.

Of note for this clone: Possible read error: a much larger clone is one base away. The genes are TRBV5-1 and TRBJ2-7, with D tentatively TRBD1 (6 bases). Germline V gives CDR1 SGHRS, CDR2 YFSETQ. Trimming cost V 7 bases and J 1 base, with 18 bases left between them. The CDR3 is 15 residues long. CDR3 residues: CASRLTGLLSYEQYF. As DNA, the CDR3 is TGCGCCAGCCGCCTTACAGGGCTACTGTCCTACGAGCAGTACTTC.

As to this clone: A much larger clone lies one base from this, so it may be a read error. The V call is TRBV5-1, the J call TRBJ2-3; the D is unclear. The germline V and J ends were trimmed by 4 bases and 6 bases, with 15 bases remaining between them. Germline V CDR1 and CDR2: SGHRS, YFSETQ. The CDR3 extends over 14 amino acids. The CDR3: CASSLERAVDTQYF. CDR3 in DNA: TGCGCCAGCAGCCTAGAACGGGCAGTTGATACGCAGTATTTT.

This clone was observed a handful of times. CDR3 nucleotides: TGTGCTAGTGGTTTAGGACAGGGGGACTATGGCTACACCTTC. Translating gives CASGLGQGDYGYTF. V usage is TRBV12-5 and J usage is TRBJ1-2, with 10 bases that match TRBD1. Germline loops: CDR1 LGHNT, CDR2 FRNRAP. Trimming cost V 3 bases and J 3 bases; bases outside gene matches: 1. The CDR3 has 14 residues.

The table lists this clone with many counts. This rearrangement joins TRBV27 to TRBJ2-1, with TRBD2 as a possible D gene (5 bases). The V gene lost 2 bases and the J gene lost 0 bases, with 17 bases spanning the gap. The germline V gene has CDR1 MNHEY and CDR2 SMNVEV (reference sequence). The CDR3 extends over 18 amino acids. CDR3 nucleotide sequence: TGTGCCAGCAGTTTACATCGACTGGAGGTGAGCTCCTACAATGAGCAGTTCTTC. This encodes CASSLHRLEVSSYNEQFF.

The CDR3 sequence is CASSSLAVTITGELFF. In DNA form, the CDR3 reads TGTGCCAGCAGTAGTCTAGCGGTAACGATCACCGGGGAGCTGTTTTTT. The chain has TRBV4-2 and TRBJ2-2; 7 bases align to TRBD2. The germline CDR1 and CDR2 sequences are LGHNA and YNFKEQ. V shed 6 bases, J shed 4 bases, and the junction held 11 bases outside the gene matches. The CDR3 consists of 16 residues.

The CDR3 DNA sequence: TGTGCCAGCAGCCAAGGACAGGGGGGCGAGCAGTACTTC. Translating gives CASSQGQGGEQYF. The J gene is TRBJ2-7, the V gene TRBV7-3; 10 positions match TRBD1. With 5 bases clipped from V and 6 bases from J, the junction kept 4 bases outside the gene matches. The V gene's germline CDR1 is SGHTA and CDR2 FQGTGA. This CDR3 region has 13 residues. Looking up the rest from reference TRBV7-3 and TRBJ2-7 gives the full variable domain: GAGVSQTPSNKVTEKGKYVELRCDPISGHTALYWYRQSLGQGPEFLIYFQGTGAADDSGLPNDRFFAVRPEGSVSTLKIQRTERGDSAVYLCASSQGQGGEQYFGPGTRLTVT.

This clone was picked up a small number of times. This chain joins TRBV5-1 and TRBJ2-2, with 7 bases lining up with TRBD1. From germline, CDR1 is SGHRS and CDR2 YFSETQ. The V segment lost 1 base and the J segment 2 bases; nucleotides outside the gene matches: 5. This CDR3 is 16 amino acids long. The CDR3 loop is CASSLSGTANTGELFF. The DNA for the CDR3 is TGCGCCAGCAGCTTGTCCGGGACAGCAAACACCGGGGAGCTGTTTTTT.

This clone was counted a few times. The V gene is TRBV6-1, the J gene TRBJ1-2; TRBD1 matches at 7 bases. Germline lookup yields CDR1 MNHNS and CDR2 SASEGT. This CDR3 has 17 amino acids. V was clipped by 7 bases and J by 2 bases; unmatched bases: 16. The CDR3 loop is CASIRGVLTGSNYGYTF. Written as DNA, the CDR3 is TGTGCCAGCATCCGAGGGGTGTTGACAGGGAGCAACTATGGCTACACCTTC.